This entry concerns a single T cell receptor beta chain. These data are taken from a study of blood T cell repertoires in COVID-19. Study at large: COVID-19 samples from acute and convalescent phases originated in the United States, Italy and Spain. Sources were T cells, B-cell-depleted T cells, or PBMCs; the material itself was cDNA or gDNA.

Original data processing: Scientists estimated how many nucleated cells there were by amplifying reference gene primers. The table came from immunoSEQ multiplex PCR; TCRdb's copy has only in-frame clones and leaves some out. That table is the source of V, J and clone size, and D and trimming were worked out from the DNA. The sample lists 65,000 to 75,000 clones, approximately 78% occurring once. Germline V gene lookup returns CDR1 SQVTM and CDR2 ANQGSEA. V was clipped by 5 bases and J by 3 bases; unmatched bases: 6. This CDR3 has 14 amino acids. The sequenced sample consisted of peripheral blood. The rearrangement links TRBV29-1 to TRBJ2-7; 11 nucleotides agree with TRBD2. This receptor was taken from a human donor in a cohort sampled during active COVID-19. CDR3 in amino acids: CSVTSGGGIYEQYF. The CDR3 coding sequence is TGCAGCGTTACTAGCGGGGGAGGAATCTACGAGCAGTACTTC.